Listed below are T cell receptor beta chains from one sample, sequenced in a study of T-cell reconstitution after alpha-beta-depleted transplantation in children. Via MiXCR, TCRdb re-called the PCR reads, giving one row per CDR3 protein. Here the sample spans over 550,000 distinct CDR3 sequences, roughly a tenth being singletons. The starting material was PBMCs from the stem cell graft donor, obtained from the stem cell graft. Receptor source: a human donor who donated a stem cell graft to a child with acute myeloid leukemia. CDR3s include the opening cysteine and the closing phenylalanine or tryptophan.

TRBJ2-2 | 16 | TRBV4-2 | CASSQDPGRVTGELFF
TRBJ1-3 | 14 | TRBV20-1 | CSAEGVVSGNTIYF
TRBJ2-7 | 13 | TRBV29-1 | CSVETDRVYEQYF
TRBJ2-1 | 16 | TRBV20-1 | CSARDRAGGDFGEQFF
TRBJ2-5 | 13 | TRBV29-1 | CSVGTSGTETQYF
TRBJ2-6 | 16 | TRBV7-2 | CASSLMGSAGANVLTF
TRBJ1-2 | 15 | TRBV5-1 | CASSTTGTGGYGYTF
TRBJ1-1 | 14 | TRBV12-3/TRBV12-4 | CASSLVPPGTEAFF
TRBJ2-5 | 17 | TRBV27 | CASGSMTRPSLVQTQYF
TRBJ2-6 | 13 | TRBV20-1 | CSAPQTGANVLTF
TRBJ2-7 | 17 | TRBV9 | CASSVGGGAGRRDEQYF
TRBJ2-2 | 14 | TRBV20-1 | CSASGGLITGELFF
TRBJ2-5 | 13 | TRBV5-1 | CASSFKGEETQYF
TRBJ2-1 | 14 | TRBV15 | CATRLDRGYNEQFF
TRBJ2-3 | 16 | TRBV7-2 | CASSQPPGRASDTQYF
TRBJ2-1 | 16 | TRBV12-3/TRBV12-4 | CASTSWAGISYNEQFF
TRBJ2-2 | 13 | TRBV5-6 | CASSRWGTGELFF
TRBJ1-6 | 13 | TRBV4-3 | CASSQALNSPLHF
TRBJ2-4 | 13 | TRBV4-2 | CASSQLGRSIQYF
TRBJ2-3 | 15 | TRBV15 | CATSTPRGTQYTQYF
TRBJ1-6 | 12 | TRBV7-2 | CASSLGGSPLHF
TRBJ2-7 | 18 | TRBV12-3/TRBV12-4 | CASSLARLAGEYPYEQYF
TRBJ2-7 | 15 | TRBV7-8 | CASSRTGGGGYEQYF
TRBJ2-3 | 15 | TRBV19 | CASSIAWASADTQYF
TRBJ2-7 | 15 | TRBV18 | CASSPTRQSSYEQYF
TRBJ2-5 | 15 | TRBV20-1 | CSASLASGRGETQYF
TRBJ1-1 | 14 | TRBV12-3/TRBV12-4 | CASTSHLRGTEAFF